Listed below are T cell receptor beta chains from one sample, sequenced in a study of blood T cell repertoires in COVID-19. The repertoire was sequenced with immunoSEQ multiplex PCR; TCRdb's copy has only in-frame clones and lacks some. This sample has 230,000 or so clones; about 91% occur once, and the top ten carry over 12%. The sequencing sample was made of PBMCs or T cells enriched from blood (not recorded which). The receptors stem from a woman aged 45-65 years with acute COVID-19. Both conserved end residues are part of each CDR3. Fields, in order: V gene, J gene, D gene, CDR3 DNA, CDR3 protein. The D gene is left open where the match is weak.

>TRBV5-4|TRBJ1-3|-
TGTGCCAGCAGCCCCGTGGGGGGATCTGGAAACACCATATATTTT
CASSPVGGSGNTIYF
>TRBV5-1|TRBJ1-2|-
TGCGCCAGCAGCTTGTCGTATAACTATGGCTACACCTTC
CASSLSYNYGYTF
>TRBV3-1/TRBV3-2|TRBJ1-1|-
TGTGCCAGCAGCCAAGTGGCCGCCGAAGCTTTCTTT
CASSQVAAEAFF
>TRBV11-3|TRBJ2-1|-
TGTGCCAGCAGCGTAAGGAGATACAATGAGCAGTTCTTC
CASSVRRYNEQFF
>TRBV28|TRBJ1-4|TRBD1
TGTGCCAGCAGGGCAGGGGGCGGTCATGAAAAACTGTTTTTT
CASRAGGGHEKLFF
>TRBV5-6|TRBJ1-3|-
TGTGCCAGCAGCCGCGGAATCTGGACAGCTCTGAGCTCTGGAAACACCATATATTTT
CASSRGIWTALSSGNTIYF
>TRBV9|TRBJ1-2|TRBD1
TGTGCCAGCAGCGGAGGACAGGTGAACTATGGCTACACCTTC
CASSGGQVNYGYTF
>TRBV28|TRBJ2-1|-
TGTGCCAGCAGTTCACGCTCCTACAGGTACCTCTCCTACAATGAGCAGTTCTTC
CASSSRSYRYLSYNEQFF
>TRBV15|TRBJ2-2|TRBD2
TGTGCCACAGGGCGACTAGCGGCAAACACCGGGGAGCTGTTTTTT
CATGRLAANTGELFF
>TRBV6-5|TRBJ2-7|-
TGTGCCACCGGTCTAGGCTCCTACGAGCAGTACTTC
CATGLGSYEQYF
>TRBV28|TRBJ1-4|-
TGTGCCACCTCAGGGGCCGGGGTGGAAAAACTGTTTTTT
CATSGAGVEKLFF
>TRBV19|TRBJ1-2|-
TGTGCCACGGATGGCTACACCTTC
CATDGYTF
>TRBV2|TRBJ1-1|-
TGTGCCAGCAGTGAAGATGGTCAGTGGAACACTGAAGCTTTCTTT
CASSEDGQWNTEAFF